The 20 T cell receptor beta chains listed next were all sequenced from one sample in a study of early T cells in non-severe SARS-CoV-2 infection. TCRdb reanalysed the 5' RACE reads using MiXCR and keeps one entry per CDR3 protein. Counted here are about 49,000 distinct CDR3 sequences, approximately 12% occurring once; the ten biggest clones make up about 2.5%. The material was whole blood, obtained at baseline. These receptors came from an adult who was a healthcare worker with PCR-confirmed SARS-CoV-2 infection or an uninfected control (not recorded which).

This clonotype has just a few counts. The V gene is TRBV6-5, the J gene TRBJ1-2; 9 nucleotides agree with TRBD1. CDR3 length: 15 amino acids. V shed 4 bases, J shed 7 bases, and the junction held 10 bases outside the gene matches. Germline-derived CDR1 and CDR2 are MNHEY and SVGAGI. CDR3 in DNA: TGTGCCAGCAGTTGGCGAAGGACAGGGGATCCTGGCTACACCTTC. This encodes CASSWRRTGDPGYTF.

The CDR3 here is CASSTNKGTGELFF. The CDR3 region has the DNA TGTGCCAGCAGCACCAACAAGGGCACCGGGGAGCTGTTTTTT. The chain recombines TRBV11-2 with TRBJ2-2, with D hard to call. The CDR3 loop spans 14 amino acids. Germline V lookup: CDR1 SGHAT, CDR2 FQNNGV. V was trimmed by 5 bases and J by 4 bases, leaving 11 bases between them. Supplemented by reference TRBV11-2 and TRBJ2-2, the full variable domain reads EAGVAQSPRYKIIEKRQSVAFWCNPISGHATLYWYQQILGQGPKLLIQFQNNGVVDDSQLPKDRFSAERLKGVDSTLKIQPAKLEDSAVYLCASSTNKGTGELFFGEGSRLTVL.

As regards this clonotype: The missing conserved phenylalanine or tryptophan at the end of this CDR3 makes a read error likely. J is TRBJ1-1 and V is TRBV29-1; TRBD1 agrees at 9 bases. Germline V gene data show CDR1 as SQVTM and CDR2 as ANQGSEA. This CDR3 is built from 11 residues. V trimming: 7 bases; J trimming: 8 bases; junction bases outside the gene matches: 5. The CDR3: CSAGQGTEAFS. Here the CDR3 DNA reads TGCAGCGCAGGACAGGGGACCGAAGCTTTCTCT.

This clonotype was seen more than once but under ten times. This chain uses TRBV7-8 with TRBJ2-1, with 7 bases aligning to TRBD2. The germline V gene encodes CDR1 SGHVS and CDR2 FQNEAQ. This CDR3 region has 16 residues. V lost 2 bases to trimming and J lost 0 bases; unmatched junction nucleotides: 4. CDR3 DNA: TGTGCCAGCAGCTTAAAGCGGGGAAGCTCCTACAATGAGCAGTTCTTC. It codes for CASSLKRGSSYNEQFF.

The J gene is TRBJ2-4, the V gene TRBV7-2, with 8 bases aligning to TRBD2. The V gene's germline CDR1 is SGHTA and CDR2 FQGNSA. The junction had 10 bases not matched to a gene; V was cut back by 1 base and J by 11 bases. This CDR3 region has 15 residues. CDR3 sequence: CASSLVNTGGQVQYF. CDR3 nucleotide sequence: TGTGCCAGCAGCTTAGTTAATACGGGAGGGCAAGTTCAGTACTTC.

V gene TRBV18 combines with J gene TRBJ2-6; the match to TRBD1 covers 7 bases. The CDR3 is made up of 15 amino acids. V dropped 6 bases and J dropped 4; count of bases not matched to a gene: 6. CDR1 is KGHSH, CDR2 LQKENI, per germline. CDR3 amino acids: CASSPGGQGANVLTF. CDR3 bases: TGTGCCAGCTCCCCAGGGGGACAGGGGGCCAACGTCCTGACTTTC.

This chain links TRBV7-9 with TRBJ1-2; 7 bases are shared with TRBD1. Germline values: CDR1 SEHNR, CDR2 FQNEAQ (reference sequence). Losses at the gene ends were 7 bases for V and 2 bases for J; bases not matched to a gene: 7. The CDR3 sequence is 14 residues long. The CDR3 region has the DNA TGTGCCAGCATTCCCGGGACAGAGAACTATGGCTACACCTTC. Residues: CASIPGTENYGYTF.

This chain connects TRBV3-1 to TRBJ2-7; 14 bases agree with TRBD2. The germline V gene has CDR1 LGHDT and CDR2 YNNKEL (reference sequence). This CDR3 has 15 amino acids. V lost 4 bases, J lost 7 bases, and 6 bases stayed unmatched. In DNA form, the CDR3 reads TGTGCCAGCAGCCCCCACGGGACTAGCGGGAGAGAGCAGTACTTC. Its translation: CASSPHGTSGREQYF.

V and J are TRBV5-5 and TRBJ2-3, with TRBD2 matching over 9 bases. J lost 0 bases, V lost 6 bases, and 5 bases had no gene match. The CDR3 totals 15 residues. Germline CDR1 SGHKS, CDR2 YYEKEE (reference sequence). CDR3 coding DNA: TGTGCCAGCAACTCCGGACTAGCGAGCACAGATACGCAGTATTTT. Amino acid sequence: CASNSGLASTDTQYF.

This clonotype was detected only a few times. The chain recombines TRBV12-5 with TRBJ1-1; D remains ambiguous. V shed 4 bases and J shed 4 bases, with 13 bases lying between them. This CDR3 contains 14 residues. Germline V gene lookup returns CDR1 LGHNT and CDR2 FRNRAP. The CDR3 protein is CASGSGLRSTEAFF. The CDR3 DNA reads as TGTGCTAGTGGTTCCGGACTTAGGAGCACTGAAGCTTTCTTT.

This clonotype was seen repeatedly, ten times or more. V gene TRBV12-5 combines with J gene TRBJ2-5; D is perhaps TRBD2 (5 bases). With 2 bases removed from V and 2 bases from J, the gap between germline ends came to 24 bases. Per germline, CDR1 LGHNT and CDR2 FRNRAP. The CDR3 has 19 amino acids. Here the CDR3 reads CASGLIPDGMVKSQETQYF. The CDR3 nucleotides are TGTGCTAGTGGTTTGATACCCGACGGGATGGTCAAGAGTCAAGAGACCCAGTACTTC.

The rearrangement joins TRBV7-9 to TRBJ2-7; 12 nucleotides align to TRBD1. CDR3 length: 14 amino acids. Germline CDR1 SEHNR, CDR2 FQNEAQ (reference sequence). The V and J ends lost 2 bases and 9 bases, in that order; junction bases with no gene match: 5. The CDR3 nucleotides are TGTGCCAGCAGCTTACCGGGACAGGGGGCTGGGCAGTACTTC. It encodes CASSLPGQGAGQYF.

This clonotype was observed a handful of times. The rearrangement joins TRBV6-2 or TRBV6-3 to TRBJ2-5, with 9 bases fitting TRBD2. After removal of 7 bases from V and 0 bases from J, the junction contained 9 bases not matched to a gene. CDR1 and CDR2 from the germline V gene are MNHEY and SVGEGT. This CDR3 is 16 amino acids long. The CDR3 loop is CASIEGTSPYQETQYF. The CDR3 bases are TGTGCCAGCATCGAAGGGACTAGCCCGTACCAAGAGACCCAGTACTTC.

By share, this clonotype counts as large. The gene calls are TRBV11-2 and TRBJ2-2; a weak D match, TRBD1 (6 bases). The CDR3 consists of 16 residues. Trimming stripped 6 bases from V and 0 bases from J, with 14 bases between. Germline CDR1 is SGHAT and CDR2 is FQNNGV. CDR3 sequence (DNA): TGTGCCAGCAGTAAGACCGGGACAACGAACACCGGGGAGCTGTTTTTT. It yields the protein CASSKTGTTNTGELFF.

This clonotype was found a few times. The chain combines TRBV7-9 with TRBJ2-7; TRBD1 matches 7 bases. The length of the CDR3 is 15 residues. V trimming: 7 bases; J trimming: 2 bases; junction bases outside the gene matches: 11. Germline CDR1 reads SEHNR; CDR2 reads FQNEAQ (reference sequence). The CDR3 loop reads CASTRGLTGTYEQYF. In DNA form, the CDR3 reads TGTGCCAGCACCCGAGGGTTGACAGGGACCTACGAGCAGTACTTC.

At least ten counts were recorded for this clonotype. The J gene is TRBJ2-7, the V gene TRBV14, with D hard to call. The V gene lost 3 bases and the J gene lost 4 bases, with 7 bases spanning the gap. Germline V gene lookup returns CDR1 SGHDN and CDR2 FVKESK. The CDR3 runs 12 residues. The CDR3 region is CASSHQDYEQYF. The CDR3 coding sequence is TGTGCCAGCAGCCACCAGGATTACGAGCAGTACTTC.

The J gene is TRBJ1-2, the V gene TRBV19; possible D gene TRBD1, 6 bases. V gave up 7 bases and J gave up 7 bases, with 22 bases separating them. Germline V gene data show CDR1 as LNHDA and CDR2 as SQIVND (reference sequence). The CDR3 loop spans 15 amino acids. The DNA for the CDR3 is TGTGCCAGTATCCCCGGGACAAGGGCCTATAGTGGCTACACCTTC. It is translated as CASIPGTRAYSGYTF.

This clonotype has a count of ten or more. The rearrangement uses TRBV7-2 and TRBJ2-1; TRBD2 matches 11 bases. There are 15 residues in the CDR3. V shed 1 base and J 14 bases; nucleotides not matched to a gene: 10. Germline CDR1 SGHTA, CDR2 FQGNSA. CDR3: CASSLEGLAANAEFF. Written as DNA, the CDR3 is TGTGCCAGCAGCTTAGAGGGACTAGCGGCTAATGCTGAGTTCTTC.

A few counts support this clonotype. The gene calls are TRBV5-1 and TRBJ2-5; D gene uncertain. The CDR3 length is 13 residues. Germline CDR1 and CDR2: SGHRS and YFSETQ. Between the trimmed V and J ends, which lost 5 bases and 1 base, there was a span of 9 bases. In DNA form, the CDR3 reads TGCGCCAGCAGTATGGCGGTCCAAGAGACCCAGTACTTC. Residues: CASSMAVQETQYF.

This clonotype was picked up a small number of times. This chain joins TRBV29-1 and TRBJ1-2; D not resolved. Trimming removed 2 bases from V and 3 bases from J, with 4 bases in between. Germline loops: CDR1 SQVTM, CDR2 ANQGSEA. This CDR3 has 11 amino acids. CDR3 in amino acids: CSVERDYGYTF. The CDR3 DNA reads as TGCAGCGTTGAAAGGGACTATGGCTACACCTTC. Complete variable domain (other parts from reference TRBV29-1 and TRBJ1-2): SAVISQKPSRDICQRGTSLTIQCQVDSQVTMMFWYRQQPGQSLTLIATANQGSEATYESGFVIDKFPISRPNLTFSTLTVSNMSPEDSSIYLCSVERDYGYTFGSGTRLTVV.